Following are 14 T cell receptor beta chains from one sample sequenced in a study of blood T cell repertoires in COVID-19. Clones were sequenced by immunoSEQ multiplex PCR, and TCRdb holds only the in-frame ones, with some missing. In the table there are some 490,000 clones, around 85% of which are singletons. Material: peripheral blood. Receptor source: a human donor in a cohort sampled during active COVID-19.

This clone showed up just a few times. J is TRBJ2-1 and V is TRBV11-2; 10 bases align to TRBD2. V dropped 2 bases and J dropped 6; count of bases not matched to a gene: 7. This CDR3 is 16 amino acids long. CDR1 and CDR2 from the germline V gene are SGHAT and FQNNGV. CDR3 sequence (DNA): TGTGCCAGCAGCTTATGGCTAGCGGGAGCCCTCAATGAGCAGTTCTTC. This codes for CASSLWLAGALNEQFF.

V and J are TRBV28 and TRBJ2-7, with no clear D. Per germline, CDR1 MDHEN and CDR2 SYDVKM. This CDR3 spans 13 amino acids. The V gene lost 6 bases and the J gene lost 5 bases, with 14 bases spanning the gap. For the CDR3, the DNA is TGTGCCAGCAGCGACAACTTCCTTCACGAGCAGTACTTC. Residues: CASSDNFLHEQYF.

The rearrangement links TRBV1 to TRBJ2-7; TRBD2 is the table's D call and was not checked against the DNA. TRBV1 is reported as a pseudogene. The CDR3 loop spans 17 amino acids. CDR3 nucleotide sequence: TGCACCAGCAGCCAAGAATCGAGGCGGTTTGGGGGGAGGGAGCAGTACTTC. This encodes CTSSQESRRFGGREQYF.

Details on this clone: Other DNA sequences within the sample encode an identical CDR3. This CDR3 is CASSSTGASYEQYF. As DNA, the CDR3 is TGCGCCAGCAGCTCTACAGGGGCCTCCTACGAGCAGTACTTC. V and J are TRBV5-1 and TRBJ2-7, with 7 bases lining up with TRBD1. The CDR3 has 14 residues. Germline values: CDR1 SGHRS, CDR2 YFSETQ. J lost 0 bases, V lost 3 bases, and 3 bases had no gene match.

The CDR3 DNA is TGTGCCAGCAGGGAGGGATTCACTGAAGCTTTCTTT. This codes for CASREGFTEAFF. This sequence joins TRBV6-5 and TRBJ1-1; D uncertain. The ends were cut back, 6 bases at V and 4 bases at J, with 9 bases in the middle. The germline V gene encodes CDR1 MNHEY and CDR2 SVGAGI. There are 12 residues in the CDR3.

The rearrangement joins TRBV7-2 to TRBJ2-2; 8 bases map to TRBD2. J lost 8 bases, V lost 1 base, and 3 bases had no gene match. The CDR3 runs 14 residues. CDR1 is SGHTA and CDR2 is FQGNSA in the germline V gene. The chain's CDR3 is CASSLGGRLGELFF. For the CDR3, the DNA is TGTGCCAGCAGCTTAGGCGGGAGGCTTGGGGAGCTGTTTTTT.

The chain combines TRBV11-2 with TRBJ2-7, with D unclear. Trimming shortened V by 2 bases and J by 6 bases, and 17 bases separated the two germline ends. The germline V gene encodes CDR1 SGHAT and CDR2 FQNNGV. This CDR3 is 15 amino acids long. The CDR3 reads CASSLSTVPAGEQYF. The CDR3 DNA is TGTGCCAGCAGCTTATCGACCGTTCCCGCAGGCGAGCAGTACTTC.

This clone has a single count. The chain combines TRBV3-1 (or the pseudogene TRBV3-2) with TRBJ2-7, with 10 bases fitting TRBD1. Germline CDR1 LGHDT, CDR2 YNNKEL (reference sequence). The trim removed 5 bases at V and 1 base at J, leaving 5 bases unmatched. This CDR3 contains 15 residues. The CDR3 DNA is TGTGCCAGCAGCTCAATGGGACAGGGGTCCTACGAGCAGTACTTC. Encoded protein: CASSSMGQGSYEQYF.

The CDR3 region is CASSLFPDMNTEAFF. CDR3 nucleotide sequence: TGTGCCAGCAGCTTATTCCCAGACATGAACACTGAAGCTTTCTTT. This chain links TRBV11-2 with TRBJ1-1, with D hard to call. Germline loops: CDR1 SGHAT, CDR2 FQNNGV. Trimming removed 2 bases at V and 0 bases at J, with 10 bases between. The CDR3 has 15 residues. Together with reference TRBV11-2 and TRBJ1-1, the CDR3 gives the full variable domain: EAGVAQSPRYKIIEKRQSVAFWCNPISGHATLYWYQQILGQGPKLLIQFQNNGVVDDSQLPKDRFSAERLKGVDSTLKIQPAKLEDSAVYLCASSLFPDMNTEAFFGQGTRLTVV.

DNA for the CDR3: TGTGCCAGCAGCTTACGACTAGCGGGAGAAAATGAGCAGTTCTTC. It yields the protein CASSLRLAGENEQFF. The V gene is TRBV7-3, the J gene TRBJ2-1; 12 bases align to TRBD2. V lost 2 bases, J lost 7 bases, and 3 bases stayed unmatched. In germline, CDR1 is SGHTA, CDR2 FQGTGA. The CDR3 runs 15 residues. Drawing the rest from reference TRBV7-3 and TRBJ2-1, the complete variable domain is GAGVSQTPSNKVTEKGKYVELRCDPISGHTALYWYRQSLGQGPEFLIYFQGTGAADDSGLPNDRFFAVRPEGSVSTLKIQRTERGDSAVYLCASSLRLAGENEQFFGPGTRLTVL.

The V call is TRBV7-3, the J call TRBJ2-1; 8 bases map to TRBD2. Trimming took 1 base from V and 6 from J; bases not matched to a gene: 8. This CDR3 is built from 16 residues. The germline V gene has CDR1 SGHTA and CDR2 FQGTGA. The CDR3 DNA reads TGTGCCAGCAGCTTAATGGAGACTAGCGTTACCAATGAGCAGTTCTTC. Its protein product is CASSLMETSVTNEQFF.

The table lists this clone with a count of one. The chain couples TRBV27 to TRBJ2-1, with TRBD1 matching 8 bases. The CDR3 has 14 amino acids. The ends lost 5 bases at V and 4 bases at J; junction bases unmatched: 4. Germline V gene sequence: CDR1 MNHEY, CDR2 SMNVEV (reference sequence). CDR3 sequence: CASSRQGPYNEQFF. CDR3 coding DNA: TGTGCCAGCAGTCGACAGGGGCCTTACAATGAGCAGTTCTTC.

This clone has a single count. The chain has TRBV7-9 and TRBJ1-3, with D perhaps matching TRBD1 (6 bases). V lost 3 bases to trimming and J lost 8 bases, with 23 bases between them. This CDR3 contains 17 residues. Germline V CDR1 and CDR2: SEHNR, FQNEAQ (reference sequence). The CDR3 reads CASSFKPGATAGDTIYF. The DNA for the CDR3 is TGTGCCAGCAGCTTTAAGCCAGGGGCGACCGCGGGGGACACCATATATTTT.

Details on this clone: Germline and junction disagree at one end, which may indicate a read error. CDR3 nucleotides: TGTGCAAGCAAGTCTAGCGGGAATGACGAGCAGTACTTC. Its protein is CASKSSGNDEQYF. The V gene is TRBV12-3 or TRBV12-4, the J gene TRBJ2-7, with 9 bases matching TRBD2. The CDR3 is 13 amino acids.